This T cell receptor beta chain was sequenced during a study of T cell responses to AZD1222 COVID-19 vaccine. Study results and caveats: At baseline, seropositivity was found in only a handful of AZD1222 recipients.

As for this clone: What it recognizes is unknown.

This CDR3 contains 14 residues. Germline V lookup: CDR1 SGHDT, CDR2 YYEEEE. V lost 4 bases, J lost 4 bases, and 7 bases stayed unmatched. Some clones are missing from TCRdb's copy, which holds only in-frame ones; the method was immunoSEQ multiplex PCR. The table lists fewer than 150,000 clones, around 89% of them singletons. This TCR came from an adult in good health. Here the sequenced sample was peripheral blood, taken on day 0 of AZD1222 vaccination. The rearrangement uses TRBV5-6 and TRBJ2-7; 8 bases agree with TRBD1. Here the CDR3 reads CASSPTGDPYEQYF. Written as DNA, the CDR3 is TGTGCCAGCAGCCCGACAGGGGATCCGTACGAGCAGTACTTC.